Following are 27 T cell receptor beta chains from one sample sequenced in a study of T cells in Graves' hyperthyroidism and ophthalmopathy. It was RNA transcripts that yielded the amplified TCR beta CDR3 regions. Carried out on the TCR CDR3, a first-round RT-PCR used the HTBI primer set. In TCRdb, the multiplex PCR reads were re-called with MiXCR into one record per CDR3 protein. Here the sample spans 690,000 or so distinct CDR3 sequences, 18% being singletons. Material for sequencing was blood. Receptors originate from a woman between 50 and 59 years old with Graves' hyperthyroidism that later progressed to Graves' ophthalmopathy.

The rearrangement links TRBV5-6 to TRBJ2-7, with unresolved D. CDR3 length equals 12 residues. Trimming took off 1 base at V and 5 bases at J, with 7 bases between the two ends. The germline V gene has CDR1 SGHDT and CDR2 YYEEEE. CDR3 region: CASSLIVDEQYF. The CDR3 region has the DNA TGTGCCAGCAGCTTGATCGTCGACGAGCAGTACTTC.

The V call is TRBV20-1, the J call TRBJ2-2; TRBD2 matches 8 bases. CDR1 and CDR2 (germline): DFQATT, SNEGSKA (reference sequence). V was pared by 3 bases and J by 2 bases, with 2 bases of the junction left unmatched. CDR3 size: 14 residues. In DNA form, the CDR3 reads TGCAGTGCTAGGGCGGGGGGTAACACCGGGGAGCTGTTTTTT. It encodes CSARAGGNTGELFF.

The V call is TRBV14, the J call TRBJ1-1, with D unclear. Germline-derived CDR1 and CDR2 are SGHDN and FVKESK. Between the trimmed V and J ends, which lost 1 base and 6 bases, there was a span of 12 bases. CDR3 length: 14 amino acids. DNA of the CDR3: TGTGCCAGCAGCCAAGGACCCGGGTCCGCTGAAGCTTTCTTT. Protein sequence: CASSQGPGSAEAFF.

This rearrangement joins TRBV19 to TRBJ1-1; 10 positions agree with TRBD1. Germline CDR1 is LNHDA and CDR2 is SQIVND (reference sequence). CDR3 length: 16 residues. Trimming removed 5 bases from V and 4 bases from J; junction bases left unmatched: 10. The CDR3 coding sequence is TGTGCCAGTAGTGTGACAGGGGGCGCGGGTGGCACTGAAGCTTTCTTT. It yields the protein CASSVTGGAGGTEAFF.

CDR3 amino acids: CASSLRTSGGSFSTDTQYF. CDR3 sequence (DNA): TGTGCCAGCAGCCTGCGGACTAGCGGGGGCTCCTTTAGCACAGATACGCAGTATTTT. The V call is TRBV6-1, the J call TRBJ2-3, with 13 positions matching TRBD2. Trimming cost V 6 bases and J 0 bases; bases outside gene matches: 12. There are 19 residues in the CDR3. CDR1 and CDR2 from the germline V gene are MNHNS and SASEGT.

This clonotype showed up many times. The genes are TRBV20-1 and TRBJ1-6; D not resolved. Between the trimmed V and J ends, which lost 0 bases and 4 bases, there was a span of 10 bases. Germline CDR1 reads DFQATT; CDR2 reads SNEGSKA (reference sequence). The length of the CDR3 is 15 residues. The CDR3 sequence: CSARDPAPYNSPLHF. Written as DNA, the CDR3 is TGCAGTGCTAGAGATCCAGCCCCTTATAATTCACCCCTCCACTTT.

The chain uses TRBV14 and TRBJ1-1; no definite D call. The CDR3 is 14 residues long. V gave up 2 bases and J gave up 0 bases, with 7 bases separating them. Looked up from germline, CDR1 is SGHDN and CDR2 is FVKESK. CDR3 amino acids: CASSQLQLNTEAFF. In DNA, the CDR3 is TGTGCCAGCAGCCAACTTCAGTTGAACACTGAAGCTTTCTTT.

The chain uses TRBV29-1 and TRBJ1-2; the match to TRBD1 covers 8 bases. The V segment lost 3 bases and the J segment 2 bases; nucleotides outside the gene matches: 8. Per the germline V gene, CDR1 is SQVTM and CDR2 is ANQGSEA. This CDR3 contains 15 residues. The CDR3 region has the DNA TGCAGCGTTGACCCAAGACAGGGGCGAAACTATGGCTACACCTTC. Its protein product is CSVDPRQGRNYGYTF. The full variable domain, with the rest looked up from reference TRBV29-1 and TRBJ1-2, is SAVISQKPSRDICQRGTSLTIQCQVDSQVTMMFWYRQQPGQSLTLIATANQGSEATYESGFVIDKFPISRPNLTFSTLTVSNMSPEDSSIYLCSVDPRQGRNYGYTFGSGTRLTVV.

As for this clonotype: A much larger clonotype is one base distant, so this may be a read error. DNA of the CDR3: TGTACCAGCAGCTTAGATATGGGTTTCGCAGATACGCAGTATTTT. Protein product: CTSSLDMGFADTQYF. The chain recombines TRBV7-8 with TRBJ2-3, with D unresolved. In germline, CDR1 is SGHVS, CDR2 FQNEAQ. CDR3 size: 15 residues.

This clonotype was observed at least ten times. The chain has TRBV2 and TRBJ1-2; the D gene is possibly TRBD1 (6 bases). Trimming took 7 bases from V and 7 from J, leaving 19 bases between them. The CDR3 spans 14 residues. Germline V CDR1 and CDR2: SNHLY, FYNNEI. In nucleotides, the CDR3 is TGTGCCAGCACCCGTACACAGGGTATTCTTGGCTACACCTTC. It translates to CASTRTQGILGYTF. Full variable domain (remainder filled in from reference TRBV2 and TRBJ1-2): EPEVTQTPSHQVTQMGQEVILRCVPISNHLYFYWYRQILGQKVEFLVSFYNNEISEKSEIFDDQFSVERPDGSNFTLKIRSTKLEDSAMYFCASTRTQGILGYTFGSGTRLTVV.

This clonotype has a count of ten or more. The chain employs TRBV7-9 and TRBJ2-7; D gene ambiguous. The CDR3 covers 12 residues. Germline V gives CDR1 SEHNR, CDR2 FQNEAQ (reference sequence). Trimming cost V 3 bases and J 4 bases, with 7 bases left between them. In nucleotides, the CDR3 is TGTGCCAGCAGCTTTAGGGCGTACGAGCAGTACTTC. Translation: CASSFRAYEQYF.

This clonotype appeared a few times. This chain uses TRBV20-1 with TRBJ1-1; 10 bases line up with TRBD1. This CDR3 has 14 residues. The germline V gene has CDR1 DFQATT and CDR2 SNEGSKA (reference sequence). DNA for the CDR3: TGCAGAGTCGGGACAGGGGACATGAACACTGAAGCTTTCTTT. It translates to CRVGTGDMNTEAFF.

At least ten counts were recorded for this clonotype. The chain has TRBV27 and TRBJ2-7, with TRBD2 as a possible D gene (6 bases). The CDR3 runs to 14 residues. V was trimmed by 5 bases and J by 4 bases, leaving 15 bases between them. Germline-derived CDR1 and CDR2 are MNHEY and SMNVEV (reference sequence). The DNA of the CDR3 is TGTGCCAGCAGTGACCGGGACTCCTCGTACGAGCAGTACTTC. This sequence encodes CASSDRDSSYEQYF.

This clonotype was recorded many times. The chain has TRBV6-1 and TRBJ2-5; 7 bases agree with TRBD1. The J segment lost 4 bases and the V segment lost 6 bases, leaving 5 bases of the junction unmatched. CDR1 and CDR2 from the germline V gene are MNHNS and SASEGT. The CDR3 has 13 amino acids. CDR3 nucleotides: TGTGCCAGCAGGCGACAGGGAGCAGAGACCCAGTACTTC. It specifies CASRRQGAETQYF.

This clonotype was observed a handful of times. The V gene is TRBV7-2, the J gene TRBJ2-2, with D hard to call. The germline V gene has CDR1 SGHTA and CDR2 FQGNSA. Trimming shortened V by 6 bases and J by 7 bases, and 12 bases separated the two germline ends. The CDR3 is 13 residues long. The CDR3 protein is CASSNDWNGELFF. CDR3 nucleotide sequence: TGTGCCAGCAGTAACGACTGGAACGGGGAGCTGTTTTTT.

This clonotype came up many times. CDR3 DNA: TGTGCCAGCAGTCCGGATCAGGGAGAGAACACTGAAGCTTTCTTT. Translating gives CASSPDQGENTEAFF. The chain carries TRBV3-1 and TRBJ1-1, with D maybe TRBD1 (5 bases). CDR1 LGHDT and CDR2 YNNKEL come from the germline V gene (reference sequence). This CDR3 is 15 amino acids long. V was shortened by 6 bases and J by 1 base, with 15 bases between the two germline ends.

This clonotype was seen repeatedly, ten times or more. The chain joins TRBV7-2 to TRBJ1-1; maybe TRBD1 (5 bases). In germline, CDR1 is SGHTA, CDR2 FQGNSA. Trimming shortened V by 4 bases and J by 2 bases, and 8 bases separated the two germline ends. The CDR3 extends over 13 amino acids. In DNA form, the CDR3 reads TGTGCCAGCAGCTATCAGGGAAACACTGAAGCTTTCTTT. It yields the protein CASSYQGNTEAFF. The whole variable domain, filled in from reference TRBV7-2 and TRBJ1-1, reads GAGVSQSPSNKVTEKGKDVELRCDPISGHTALYWYRQSLGQGLEFLIYFQGNSAPDKSGLPSDRFSAERTGGSVSTLTIQRTQQEDSAVYLCASSYQGNTEAFFGQGTRLTVV.

This clonotype was observed many times. The rearrangement joins TRBV19 to TRBJ1-5; 7 bases are shared with TRBD1. The CDR3 loop spans 14 amino acids. V shed 7 bases, J shed 4 bases, and the junction held 7 bases outside the gene matches. The germline CDR1 and CDR2 sequences are LNHDA and SQIVND (reference sequence). The CDR3 here is CASKVGQANQPQHF. CDR3 in DNA: TGTGCCAGTAAGGTTGGACAGGCGAATCAGCCCCAGCATTTT.

This clonotype was observed many times. The chain carries TRBV7-6 and TRBJ2-3, with unresolved D. The germline V and J ends were trimmed by 1 base and 2 bases, with 13 bases remaining between them. CDR1 SGHVS and CDR2 FNYEAQ come from the germline V gene. This CDR3 comprises 16 residues. The CDR3 bases are TGTGCCAGCAGCTTAGTTAGGACGGAACCCACAGATACGCAGTATTTT. This codes for CASSLVRTEPTDTQYF.

J is TRBJ2-1 and V is TRBV7-9, with 10 nucleotides matching TRBD2. This CDR3 contains 13 residues. Unmatched junction bases numbered 2, after V lost 3 bases and J lost 9 bases. The germline V gene encodes CDR1 SEHNR and CDR2 FQNEAQ (reference sequence). DNA for the CDR3: TGTGCCAGCAGCTTCCTAGCGGGGGTTGAGCAGTTCTTC. It codes for CASSFLAGVEQFF.

This chain uses TRBV7-2 with TRBJ2-1, with 10 bases aligning to TRBD2. The junction had 12 bases not matched to a gene; V was cut back by 5 bases and J by 8 bases. CDR3 length: 16 residues. CDR1 is SGHTA, CDR2 FQGNSA, per germline. The CDR3 region is CASSPFFSGGWDEQFF. Written as DNA, the CDR3 is TGTGCCAGCAGCCCCTTTTTTAGCGGGGGGTGGGATGAGCAGTTCTTC. Supplemented by reference TRBV7-2 and TRBJ2-1, the full variable domain reads GAGVSQSPSNKVTEKGKDVELRCDPISGHTALYWYRQSLGQGLEFLIYFQGNSAPDKSGLPSDRFSAERTGGSVSTLTIQRTQQEDSAVYLCASSPFFSGGWDEQFFGPGTRLTVL.

This clonotype was observed at least ten times. V gene TRBV2 combines with J gene TRBJ2-5; 11 nucleotides agree with TRBD2. The CDR3 covers 16 residues. Germline values: CDR1 SNHLY, CDR2 FYNNEI. The trim removed 6 bases at V and 2 bases at J, leaving 8 bases unmatched. The CDR3 nucleotides read TGTGCCAGCAGGGAGGGACTAGCGGTCTTACAAGAGACCCAGTACTTC. This codes for CASREGLAVLQETQYF. The full variable domain, with the rest looked up from reference TRBV2 and TRBJ2-5, is EPEVTQTPSHQVTQMGQEVILRCVPISNHLYFYWYRQILGQKVEFLVSFYNNEISEKSEIFDDQFSVERPDGSNFTLKIRSTKLEDSAMYFCASREGLAVLQETQYFGPGTRLLVL.

This clonotype has at least ten counts. V usage is TRBV11-3 and J usage is TRBJ1-1; D remains unclear. The V end lost 3 bases, the J end lost 1 base, and 9 bases lay between the germline ends. The V gene's germline CDR1 is SGHNT and CDR2 YENEEA. CDR3 length: 14 amino acids. CDR3 in amino acids: CASSFGLTNTEAFF. CDR3 in DNA: TGTGCCAGCAGCTTCGGCCTGACGAACACTGAAGCTTTCTTT.

This sequence joins TRBV3-1 and TRBJ2-2; D is perhaps TRBD1 (5 bases). The V and J ends lost 0 bases and 6 bases respectively, with 17 bases between them. Germline V gene sequence: CDR1 LGHDT, CDR2 YNNKEL (reference sequence). The CDR3 extends over 17 amino acids. The CDR3 reads CASSQDPTGRGAGELFF. CDR3 nucleotides: TGTGCCAGCAGCCAAGACCCCACGGGTAGGGGTGCCGGGGAGCTGTTTTTT.

The rearrangement joins TRBV3-1 to TRBJ2-3, with 9 bases matching TRBD1. CDR1 LGHDT and CDR2 YNNKEL come from the germline V gene (reference sequence). The CDR3 runs to 18 residues. V shed 3 bases and J 6 bases; nucleotides not matched to a gene: 16. CDR3 amino acids: CASSQVLRDREGPDTQYF. DNA for the CDR3: TGTGCCAGCAGCCAGGTTCTCCGGGACAGGGAAGGACCCGATACGCAGTATTTT.

This clonotype showed up many times. V gene TRBV2 combines with J gene TRBJ2-3, with D possibly matching TRBD2 (5 bases). Trimming shortened V by 6 bases and J by 1 base, and 11 bases separated the two germline ends. The CDR3 runs 14 residues. CDR1 SNHLY and CDR2 FYNNEI come from the germline V gene. Here the CDR3 DNA reads TGTGCCAGCAGGTCTAGCACAGGCACAGATACGCAGTATTTT. Translating it yields CASRSSTGTDTQYF.

The rearrangement joins TRBV7-3 to TRBJ1-1; weak D call: TRBD1 (6 bases). Trimming stripped 2 bases from V and 0 bases from J, with 13 bases between. Germline V lookup: CDR1 SGHTA, CDR2 FQGTGA. CDR3 length: 16 amino acids. The CDR3 DNA reads TGTGCCAGCAGCTTATTTGCCAGGGGCATGAACACTGAAGCTTTCTTT. Its translation: CASSLFARGMNTEAFF.